The 18 T cell receptor beta chains below were found in one sample sequenced in a study of blood T cells in healthy people across ages. PCR was performed a second time for about 7 to 11 cycles using a sample-barcoded 5' primer and a J-beta primer mix. TCRdb reprocessed the 5' RACE reads via MiXCR and lists one record per CDR3 protein. This sample has approximately 800,000 distinct CDR3 sequences, with around three fifths found just once. Sequencing was performed on blood. The source of these receptors is a man between 40 and 49 years old in good health.

Remarks on this clonotype: At one end the junction does not follow the germline gene, possibly because of a read error. The rearrangement links TRBV18 to TRBJ1-5; no firm D call. Germline V gene sequence: CDR1 KGHSH, CDR2 LQKENI. The CDR3 is 14 amino acids. The CDR3 coding sequence is TGTGCCAGCTCACCAGCTGGGTTGGGTCAGCCCCGGCATTTT. Its translation is CASSPAGLGQPRHF.

V and J are TRBV10-3 and TRBJ2-7; unclear D gene. The CDR3 loop spans 10 amino acids. Trimming took 10 bases from V and 6 from J, leaving 10 bases between them. Germline-derived CDR1 and CDR2 are ENHRY and SYGVKD. The CDR3 DNA is TGTGCCAACGACATCGGCGAGCAGTACTTC. This translates into CANDIGEQYF.

The chain links TRBV7-2 to TRBJ2-7; 7 bases are shared with TRBD2. CDR1 SGHTA and CDR2 FQGNSA come from the germline V gene. CDR3 length: 14 amino acids. V lost 3 bases and J lost 5; bases outside the gene matches: 7. CDR3 sequence (DNA): TGTGCCAGCAGCTTCGCGGGAGACGTTAACGAGCAGTACTTC. As protein: CASSFAGDVNEQYF.

V and J are TRBV9 and TRBJ2-3; 9 nucleotides agree with TRBD2. The CDR3 is 16 residues long. V trimming: 0 bases; J trimming: 2 bases; junction bases outside the gene matches: 4. Germline V gives CDR1 SGDLS, CDR2 YYNGEE. As DNA, the CDR3 is TGTGCCAGCAGCGTAGGTGCGGGGGGGAACACAGATACGCAGTATTTT. It encodes CASSVGAGGNTDTQYF.

V gene TRBV6-1 combines with J gene TRBJ1-2; 9 nucleotides agree with TRBD1. Germline lookup yields CDR1 MNHNS and CDR2 SASEGT. V lost 8 bases, J lost 10 bases, and 14 bases stayed unmatched. The CDR3 length is 14 residues. The CDR3 sequence is CASLAGGQGISYTF. CDR3 sequence (DNA): TGTGCCAGCTTGGCCGGAGGACAGGGGATCTCCTACACCTTC.

This clonotype showed up just a few times. The gene calls are TRBV20-1 and TRBJ1-1, with D tentatively TRBD1 (6 bases). From germline, CDR1 is DFQATT and CDR2 SNEGSKA (reference sequence). Between the trimmed V and J ends, which lost 0 bases and 0 bases, there was a span of 11 bases. This CDR3 region has 15 residues. The CDR3 loop reads CSARDPRTVNTEAFF. The DNA for the CDR3 is TGCAGTGCTAGAGACCCCCGGACAGTGAACACTGAAGCTTTCTTT.

The V gene is TRBV20-1, the J gene TRBJ2-7; 9 nucleotides align to TRBD2. Germline V gene sequence: CDR1 DFQATT, CDR2 SNEGSKA (reference sequence). V gave up 0 bases and J gave up 5 bases; unmatched junction bases: 8. The length of the CDR3 is 15 residues. CDR3 residues: CSARDPRTSVHEQYF. The DNA for the CDR3 is TGCAGTGCTAGAGATCCTCGGACTAGCGTCCACGAGCAGTACTTC.

Details on this clonotype: An end of the junction differs from the germline gene, which may be a read error. The chain uses TRBV11-3 and TRBJ2-3; D gene ambiguous. The CDR3 runs 12 residues. Germline lookup yields CDR1 SGHNT and CDR2 YENEEA. In nucleotides, the CDR3 is TGTGCCGGCAGCTTAGATTTGGATACGCAGTATTTT. It is translated as CAGSLDLDTQYF. Looking up the rest from reference TRBV11-3 and TRBJ2-3 gives the full variable domain: EAGVVQSPRYKIIEKKQPVAFWCNPISGHNTLYWYLQNLGQGPELLIRYENEEAVDDSQLPKDRFSAERLKGVDSTLKIQPAELGDSAVYLCAGSLDLDTQYFGPGTRLTVL.

The rearrangement joins TRBV28 to TRBJ1-6; TRBD1 agrees at 9 bases. Germline trimming cut 6 bases from V and 10 bases from J; bases unmatched to any gene: 13. Germline V gives CDR1 MDHEN, CDR2 SYDVKM. This CDR3 has 16 amino acids. The CDR3 DNA reads TGTGCCAGCAGCCGCATGCGGACAGGGGCCGGATCACCCCTCCACTTT. It codes for CASSRMRTGAGSPLHF.

The chain couples TRBV5-1 to TRBJ2-3, with D hard to call. The CDR3 spans 14 residues. Trimming stripped 2 bases from V and 2 bases from J, with 9 bases between. The germline V gene encodes CDR1 SGHRS and CDR2 YFSETQ. In DNA form, the CDR3 reads TGCGCCAGCAGCTTAAGGCAGGCCACAGATACGCAGTATTTT. It yields the protein CASSLRQATDTQYF.

This clonotype was recorded at least ten times. The chain recombines TRBV2 with TRBJ1-2; unclear D gene. Germline V CDR1 and CDR2: SNHLY, FYNNEI. V was clipped by 1 base and J by 4 bases, with 10 bases between them. The CDR3 spans 14 residues. The CDR3 DNA reads TGTGCCAGCAGTGAAGGGTCCTTGCGCTATGGCTACACCTTC. Protein: CASSEGSLRYGYTF.

The chain carries TRBV7-2 and TRBJ2-7; either TRBD1 or TRBD2 may supply D (5 bases each). CDR1 and CDR2 from the germline V gene are SGHTA and FQGNSA. The CDR3 spans 15 residues. V gave up 5 bases and J gave up 3 bases, with 17 bases separating them. The CDR3 is CASSPEDITNYEQYF. CDR3 in DNA: TGTGCCAGCAGCCCGGAGGACATTACGAACTACGAGCAGTACTTC.

This clonotype has at least ten counts. The chain joins TRBV7-2 to TRBJ2-5; the match to TRBD2 covers 12 bases. V dropped 2 bases and J dropped 6; count of bases not matched to a gene: 1. Germline lookup yields CDR1 SGHTA and CDR2 FQGNSA. This CDR3 is built from 14 residues. CDR3 loop: CASSLLAGGQTQYF. For the CDR3, the DNA is TGTGCCAGCAGCTTACTAGCGGGGGGGCAGACCCAGTACTTC.

The chain has TRBV28 and TRBJ2-5; 8 bases line up with TRBD2. With V trimmed by 4 bases and J by 2 bases, 6 bases remained unmatched. The germline V gene has CDR1 MDHEN and CDR2 SYDVKM. The CDR3 spans 15 residues. CDR3 protein: CASSSERGRQETQYF. CDR3 in DNA: TGTGCCAGCAGTTCCGAGCGGGGGAGACAAGAGACCCAGTACTTC.

The V and J genes are TRBV5-1 and TRBJ2-2; D is undetermined. The CDR3 sequence is 15 residues long. From germline, CDR1 is SGHRS and CDR2 YFSETQ. V lost 3 bases, J lost 0 bases, and 9 bases lay in between. In nucleotides, the CDR3 is TGCGCCAGCAGCTCCCGAGGAACGAACACCGGGGAGCTGTTTTTT. Protein: CASSSRGTNTGELFF.

The chain uses TRBV20-1 and TRBJ2-5; maybe TRBD1 (5 bases). Germline assignment: CDR1 DFQATT and CDR2 SNEGSKA (reference sequence). The CDR3 covers 12 residues. Deletions cut 6 bases from V and 2 bases from J, with 10 bases between. CDR3 region: CSATQEQETQYF. The CDR3 region has the DNA TGCAGTGCAACACAGGAGCAAGAGACCCAGTACTTC.

The chain couples TRBV5-1 to TRBJ2-5; D gene unclear. The DNA end is more similar to TRBJ2-7, so the J call may be wrong. Germline V lookup: CDR1 SGHRS, CDR2 YFSETQ. CDR3 length: 13 amino acids. In DNA, the CDR3 is TGCGCCAGCAGCCGGTTGTCAGGATACGAGCAGTACTTC. It is translated as CASSRLSGYEQYF.

The CDR3 DNA follows: TGTGCCAGCAGTGACCGGGCGGGGGGGCCAAATGAGCAGTTCTTC. Protein: CASSDRAGGPNEQFF. J is TRBJ2-1 and V is TRBV25-1, with 9 bases aligning to TRBD2. The ends lost 3 bases at V and 7 bases at J; junction bases unmatched: 7. The CDR3 length is 15 residues. CDR1 is MGHDK, CDR2 SYGVNS, per germline.